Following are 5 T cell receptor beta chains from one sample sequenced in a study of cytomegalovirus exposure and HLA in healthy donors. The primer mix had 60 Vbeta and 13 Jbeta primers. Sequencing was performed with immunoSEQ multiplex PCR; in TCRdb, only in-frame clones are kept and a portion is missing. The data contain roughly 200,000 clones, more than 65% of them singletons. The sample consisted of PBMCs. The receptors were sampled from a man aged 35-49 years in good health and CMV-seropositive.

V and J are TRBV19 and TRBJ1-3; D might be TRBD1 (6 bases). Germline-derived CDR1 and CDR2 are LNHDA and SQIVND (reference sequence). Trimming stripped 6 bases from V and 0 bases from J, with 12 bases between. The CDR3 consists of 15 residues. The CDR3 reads CASRLTGSSGNTIYF. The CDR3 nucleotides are TGTGCCAGTAGACTTACAGGGAGCTCTGGAAACACCATATATTTT.

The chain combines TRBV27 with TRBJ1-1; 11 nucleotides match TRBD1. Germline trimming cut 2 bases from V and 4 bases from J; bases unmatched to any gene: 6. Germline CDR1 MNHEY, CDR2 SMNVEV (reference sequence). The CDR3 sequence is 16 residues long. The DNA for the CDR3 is TGTGCCAGCAGTTTAACCGGGACAGGGGGACTCACTGAAGCTTTCTTT. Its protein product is CASSLTGTGGLTEAFF.

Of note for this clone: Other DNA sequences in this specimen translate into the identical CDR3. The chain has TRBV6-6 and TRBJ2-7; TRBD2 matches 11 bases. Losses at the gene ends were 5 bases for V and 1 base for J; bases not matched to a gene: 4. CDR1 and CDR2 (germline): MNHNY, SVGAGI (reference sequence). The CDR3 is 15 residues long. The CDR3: CASSALAGASYEQYF. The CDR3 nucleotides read TGTGCCAGCAGTGCACTAGCGGGGGCATCCTACGAGCAGTACTTC.

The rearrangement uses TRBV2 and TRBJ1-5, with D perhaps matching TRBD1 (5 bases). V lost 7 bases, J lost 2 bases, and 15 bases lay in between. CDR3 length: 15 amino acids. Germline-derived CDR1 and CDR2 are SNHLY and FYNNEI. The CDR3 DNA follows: TGTGCCAGCATCGGACCGGGGGGGGGCAATCAGCCCCAGCATTTT. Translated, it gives CASIGPGGGNQPQHF.

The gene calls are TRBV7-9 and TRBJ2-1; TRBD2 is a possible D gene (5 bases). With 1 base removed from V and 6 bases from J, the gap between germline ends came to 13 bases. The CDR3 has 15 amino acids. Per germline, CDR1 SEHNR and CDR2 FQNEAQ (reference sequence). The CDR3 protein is CASSLGPGSANEQFF. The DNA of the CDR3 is TGTGCCAGCAGCTTAGGACCTGGGAGCGCCAATGAGCAGTTCTTC.